This T cell receptor beta chain was documented in a study of blood T cell repertoires in COVID-19. TCRdb's table, derived via immunoSEQ multiplex PCR, lists solely in-frame clones and lacks some. The sample contains 250,000 to 300,000 clones, approximately 89% of which appear only once. Germline V gene data show CDR1 as WNHNN and CDR2 as SYGVQD (reference sequence). The CDR3 contains 15 residues. Remarks on this clone: The germline gene is not matched at one end of the junction; a read error may be the cause.

The V call is TRBV10-1, the J call TRBJ2-1, with 7 nucleotides matching TRBD1. This TCR was recovered from a woman aged 25 to 39 with COVID-19, enrolled during active disease. The source material was peripheral blood. For the CDR3, the DNA is TGCGCCAGCAGTCAGTCAGGGGGAAGGTACAATGAGCAGTTCTTC. Translated, it gives CASSQSGGRYNEQFF.